This TCR beta chain came from a study of cytotoxic CD8 clonotypes in ibrutinib-treated CLL. Turning to the study itself: The study recorded mean values of about 260,000 productive templates and 100,000 or so productive rearrangements per sample. Overall study findings and caveats: Public clonotypes, found uncommonly, either contracted or stayed stable on treatment.

Depths of 1 in 200,000 to 1 in 1 million T cells were the sequencing target. TCRdb's copy holds only in-frame clones and misses some; the assay was immunoSEQ multiplex PCR. This table holds 160,000 or so clones, about 80% found once. Comments on this clone: What it recognizes is unknown.

Trimming took off 7 bases at V and 3 bases at J, with 19 bases between the two ends. CDR3 length: 15 amino acids. The germline V gene encodes CDR1 MDHEN and CDR2 SYDVKM. The V call is TRBV28, the J call TRBJ2-7; the D is unclear. The receptor comes from a human donor with chronic lymphocytic leukemia. The source material was PBMCs, sampled after 24 months of ibrutinib treatment. The CDR3 loop is CASTASSAANYEQYF. The DNA of the CDR3 is TGTGCCAGCACCGCCAGCTCGGCGGCCAACTACGAGCAGTACTTC.